These 18 T cell receptor beta chains originate from one sample sequenced in a study of blood T cell repertoires in COVID-19. Measured with immunoSEQ multiplex PCR; TCRdb has only the in-frame clones, and not every one. This table has about 200,000 clones, approximately 86% appearing once. The source material was peripheral blood. The receptors stem from a middle-aged man with acute or convalescent COVID-19.

The chain uses TRBV9 and TRBJ2-2; 8 nucleotides agree with TRBD1. The CDR3 contains 19 residues. Germline V gives CDR1 SGDLS, CDR2 YYNGEE. After removal of 0 bases from V and 1 base from J, the junction contained 11 bases not matched to a gene. The CDR3 loop reads CASSVVVPGQGWNTGELFF. CDR3 bases: TGTGCCAGCAGCGTAGTAGTCCCCGGACAGGGTTGGAACACCGGGGAGCTGTTTTTT.

The CDR3 nucleotides read TGTGCCAGTAGTGTCCCGACTAGCGGGGTTGAGCAGTTCTTC. Amino acids: CASSVPTSGVEQFF. The chain recombines TRBV19 with TRBJ2-1; 11 nucleotides line up with TRBD2. Germline lookup yields CDR1 LNHDA and CDR2 SQIVND (reference sequence). The CDR3 runs 14 residues. V gave up 5 bases and J gave up 9 bases; unmatched junction bases: 6. The full variable domain, completed using reference TRBV19 and TRBJ2-1, is DGGITQSPKYLFRKEGQNVTLSCEQNLNHDAMYWYRQDPGQGLRLIYYSQIVNDFQKGDIAEGYSVSREKKESFPLTVTSAQKNPTAFYLCASSVPTSGVEQFFGPGTRLTVL.

Worth noting for this clone: The same CDR3 arises from other DNA sequences in this sample as well. The gene calls are TRBV6-5 and TRBJ1-1; the D is unclear. V lost 2 bases to trimming and J lost 1 base, with 8 bases between them. The CDR3 is made up of 14 amino acids. Germline values: CDR1 MNHEY, CDR2 SVGAGI. The CDR3 sequence is CASSYLRGNTEAFF. CDR3 in DNA: TGTGCCAGCAGTTACCTCCGGGGGAACACTGAAGCTTTCTTT.

The rearrangement links TRBV2 to TRBJ1-1; D unclear. Trimming shortened V by 8 bases and J by 1 base, and 11 bases separated the two germline ends. The CDR3 consists of 13 residues. Germline CDR1 is SNHLY and CDR2 is FYNNEI. CDR3 protein: CASGSRQNTEAFF. The CDR3 bases are TGTGCCAGCGGATCGCGACAGAACACTGAAGCTTTCTTT.

The CDR3 spells CASRERGTGSPWGYTF. CDR3 nucleotides: TGTGCCAGCAGGGAAAGGGGGACAGGGAGTCCCTGGGGCTACACCTTC. This sequence joins TRBV6-1 and TRBJ1-2, with 9 nucleotides matching TRBD1. The CDR3 extends over 16 amino acids. V lost 6 bases to trimming and J lost 8 bases; unmatched junction nucleotides: 16. Germline lookup yields CDR1 MNHNS and CDR2 SASEGT.

The V and J genes are TRBV30 and TRBJ1-6; no clear D. The CDR3 covers 12 residues. Trimming pared 0 bases from V and 8 bases from J, leaving 5 bases between. The germline V gene encodes CDR1 GTSNPN and CDR2 SVGIG (reference sequence). CDR3 in amino acids: CAWSVLDSPLHF. DNA for the CDR3: TGTGCCTGGAGTGTACTGGATTCACCCCTCCACTTT.

The chain links TRBV4-2 to TRBJ2-3; TRBD2 matches at 8 bases. J lost 6 bases, V lost 10 bases, and 9 bases had no gene match. CDR1 and CDR2 from the germline V gene are LGHNA and YNFKEQ. The CDR3 spans 13 residues. This chain's CDR3 is CAIQLADVDTQYF. The CDR3 DNA is TGTGCCATTCAACTAGCGGATGTGGATACGCAGTATTTT.

The rearrangement joins TRBV2 to TRBJ1-3; D is ambiguous. CDR1 is SNHLY, CDR2 FYNNEI, per germline. The CDR3 extends over 16 amino acids. V lost 5 bases and J lost 0, with 14 bases in between. CDR3 region: CASSPSTVYSGNTIYF. Written as DNA, the CDR3 is TGTGCCAGCAGTCCTTCGACTGTGTACTCTGGAAACACCATATATTTT. The complete variable domain, with remaining parts taken from reference TRBV2 and TRBJ1-3, reads EPEVTQTPSHQVTQMGQEVILRCVPISNHLYFYWYRQILGQKVEFLVSFYNNEISEKSEIFDDQFSVERPDGSNFTLKIRSTKLEDSAMYFCASSPSTVYSGNTIYFGEGSWLTVV.

V is TRBV28 and J is TRBJ2-7; D might be TRBD1 (6 bases). CDR3 length: 14 residues. Trimming took 7 bases from V and 2 from J, leaving 15 bases between them. CDR1 and CDR2 (germline): MDHEN, SYDVKM. The CDR3 spells CASIDTGFPYEQYF. CDR3 DNA: TGTGCCAGCATCGATACAGGGTTTCCCTACGAGCAGTACTTC.

The rearrangement links TRBV14 to TRBJ2-7; D is undetermined. Germline loops: CDR1 SGHDN, CDR2 FVKESK. CDR3 length: 13 amino acids. Trimming pared 2 bases from V and 3 bases from J, leaving 8 bases between. The CDR3, as DNA: TGTGCCAGCAGCCAATACTCAGGCTACGAGCAGTACTTC. Translating gives CASSQYSGYEQYF.

The chain carries TRBV6-1 and TRBJ1-2, with TRBD1 matching over 8 bases. The CDR3 has 16 residues. CDR1 is MNHNS, CDR2 SASEGT, per germline. Trimming cost V 4 bases and J 5 bases; bases outside gene matches: 12. This CDR3 is CASSAGQGTPTYGYTF. Written as DNA, the CDR3 is TGTGCCAGCAGTGCCGGACAGGGAACACCGACTTATGGCTACACCTTC.

This rearrangement joins TRBV6-2 or TRBV6-3 to TRBJ2-1; the match to TRBD2 covers 7 bases. J was trimmed by 8 bases and V by 5 bases; bases with no gene match: 12. The length of the CDR3 is 15 residues. The germline gives CDR1 MNHEY, CDR2 SVGEGT. CDR3 loop: CASSLQGSGHDEQFF. The CDR3 DNA is TGTGCCAGCAGTCTCCAGGGTAGCGGGCACGATGAGCAGTTCTTC.

On this clone: One junction end does not reproduce the germline sequence, and a read error may be involved. The CDR3 nucleotides read TGTGCCAGCAGCCTACAGGGGGCGCAGACAGATCCGCAGTATTTT. Its translation is CASSLQGAQTDPQYF. V and J are TRBV3-1 (or the pseudogene TRBV3-2) and TRBJ2-3, with TRBD1 identical over 9 bases. Germline V lookup: CDR1 LGHDT, CDR2 YNNKEL (reference sequence). The CDR3 has 15 residues.

This rearrangement joins TRBV6-5 to TRBJ1-3; D gene ambiguous. Deletions cut 2 bases from V and 2 bases from J, with 10 bases between. This CDR3 contains 15 residues. CDR1 and CDR2 (germline): MNHEY, SVGAGI. CDR3 protein: CASSYASGPGNTIYF. The CDR3 DNA reads TGTGCCAGCAGTTACGCCAGCGGTCCTGGAAACACCATATATTTT.

The V call is TRBV7-9, the J call TRBJ2-7; 12 bases fit TRBD2. CDR3 size: 14 residues. Germline V lookup: CDR1 SEHNR, CDR2 FQNEAQ (reference sequence). The ends lost 4 bases at V and 4 bases at J; junction bases unmatched: 2. CDR3 nucleotides: TGTGCCAGCAGCTCCGGGACTAGCGGGTACGAGCAGTACTTC. Protein: CASSSGTSGYEQYF.

This chain uses TRBV5-4 with TRBJ2-3, with D possibly TRBD2 on 5 matching bases. The CDR3 covers 13 residues. From germline, CDR1 is SGHNT and CDR2 YYREEE (reference sequence). Trimming took 1 base from V and 5 from J, leaving 8 bases between them. CDR3 in DNA: TGTGCCAGCAGCTTGAGTGCGGGAGATACGCAGTATTTT. It is translated as CASSLSAGDTQYF.

The CDR3 nucleotides are TGTGCCAGCAGTTACTCGGTACAGGGGGTCAATACTGAAGCTTTCTTT. It yields the protein CASSYSVQGVNTEAFF. The V gene is TRBV6-6, the J gene TRBJ1-1; 8 bases map to TRBD1. The CDR3 contains 16 residues. Germline V gene data show CDR1 as MNHNY and CDR2 as SVGAGI (reference sequence). The ends lost 0 bases at V and 5 bases at J; junction bases unmatched: 8.

This clone showed up just once. The chain combines TRBV29-1 with TRBJ1-1; TRBD1 might be the D (5 bases). The CDR3 runs 13 residues. Germline CDR1 and CDR2: SQVTM and ANQGSEA. V was trimmed by 0 bases and J by 9 bases, leaving 14 bases between them. Here the CDR3 reads CSVEEGGPGQAFF. CDR3 in DNA: TGCAGCGTTGAAGAAGGAGGGCCAGGGCAAGCTTTCTTT.